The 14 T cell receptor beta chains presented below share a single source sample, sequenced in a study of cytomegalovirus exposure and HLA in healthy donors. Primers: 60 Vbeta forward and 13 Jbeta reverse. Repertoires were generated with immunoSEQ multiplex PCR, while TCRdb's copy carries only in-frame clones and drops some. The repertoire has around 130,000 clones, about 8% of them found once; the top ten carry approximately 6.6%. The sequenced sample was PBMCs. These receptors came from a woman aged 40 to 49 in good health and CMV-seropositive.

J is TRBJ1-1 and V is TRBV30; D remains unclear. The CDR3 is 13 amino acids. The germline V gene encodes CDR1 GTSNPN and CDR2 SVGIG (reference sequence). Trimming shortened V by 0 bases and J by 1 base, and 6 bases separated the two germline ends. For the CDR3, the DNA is TGTGCCTGGAGTGTACATGGGAACACTGAAGCTTTCTTT. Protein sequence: CAWSVHGNTEAFF.

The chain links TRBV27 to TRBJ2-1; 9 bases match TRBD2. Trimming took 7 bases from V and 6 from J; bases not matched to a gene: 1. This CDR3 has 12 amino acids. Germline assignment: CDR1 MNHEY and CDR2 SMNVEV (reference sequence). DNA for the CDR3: TGTGCCAGCAAGCGGGGGGTCAATGAGCAGTTCTTC. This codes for CASKRGVNEQFF.

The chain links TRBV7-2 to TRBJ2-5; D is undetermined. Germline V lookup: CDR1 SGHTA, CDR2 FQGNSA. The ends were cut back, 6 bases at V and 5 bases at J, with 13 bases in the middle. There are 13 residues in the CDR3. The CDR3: CASSSAPMETQYF. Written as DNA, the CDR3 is TGTGCCAGCAGTTCAGCGCCCATGGAGACCCAGTACTTC.

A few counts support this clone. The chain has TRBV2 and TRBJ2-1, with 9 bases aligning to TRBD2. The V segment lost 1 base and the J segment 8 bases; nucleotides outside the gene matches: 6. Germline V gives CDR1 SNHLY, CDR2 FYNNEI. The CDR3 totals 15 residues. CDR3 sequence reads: CASSEDSGGYYEQFF. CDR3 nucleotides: TGTGCCAGCAGTGAAGACAGCGGGGGGTACTATGAGCAGTTCTTC.

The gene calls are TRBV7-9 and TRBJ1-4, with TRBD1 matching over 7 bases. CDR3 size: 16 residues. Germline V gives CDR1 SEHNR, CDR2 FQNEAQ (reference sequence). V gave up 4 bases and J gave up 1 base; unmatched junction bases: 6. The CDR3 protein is CASSSQGGLTNEKLFF. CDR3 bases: TGTGCCAGCAGCTCTCAGGGGGGCTTAACTAATGAAAAACTGTTTTTT.

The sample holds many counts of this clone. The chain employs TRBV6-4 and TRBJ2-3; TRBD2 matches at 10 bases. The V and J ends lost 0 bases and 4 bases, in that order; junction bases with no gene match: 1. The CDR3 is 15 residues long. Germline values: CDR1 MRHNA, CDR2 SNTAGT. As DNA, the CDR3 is TGTGCCAGCAGTGACTCACTAGCGGGGCCAGATACGCAGTATTTT. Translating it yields CASSDSLAGPDTQYF.

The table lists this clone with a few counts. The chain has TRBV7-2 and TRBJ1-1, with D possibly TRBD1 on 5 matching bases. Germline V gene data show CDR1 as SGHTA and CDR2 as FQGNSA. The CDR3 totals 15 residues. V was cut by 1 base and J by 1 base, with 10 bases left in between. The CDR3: CASSLDGGGNTEAFF. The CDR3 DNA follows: TGTGCCAGCAGCTTAGATGGGGGGGGGAACACTGAAGCTTTCTTT.

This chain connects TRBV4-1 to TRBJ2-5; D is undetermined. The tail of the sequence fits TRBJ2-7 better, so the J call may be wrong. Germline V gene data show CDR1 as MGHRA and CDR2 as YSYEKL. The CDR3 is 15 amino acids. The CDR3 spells CASSQVVKKSYEQYF. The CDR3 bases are TGCGCCAGCAGCCAAGTTGTAAAGAAATCCTACGAGCAGTACTTC.

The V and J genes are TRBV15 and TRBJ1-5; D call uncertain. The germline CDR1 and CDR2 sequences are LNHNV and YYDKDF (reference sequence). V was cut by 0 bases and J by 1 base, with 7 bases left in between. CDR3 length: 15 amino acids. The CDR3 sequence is CATSRDPGSNQPQHF. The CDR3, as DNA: TGTGCCACCAGCAGAGACCCGGGGAGCAATCAGCCCCAGCATTTT.

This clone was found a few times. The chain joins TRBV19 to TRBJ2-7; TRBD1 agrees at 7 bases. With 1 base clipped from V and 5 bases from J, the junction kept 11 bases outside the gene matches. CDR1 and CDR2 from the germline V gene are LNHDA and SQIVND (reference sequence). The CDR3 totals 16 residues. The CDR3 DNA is TGTGCCAGTAGTATAGGACAGGGTGGTATGTTCCACGAGCAGTACTTC. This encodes CASSIGQGGMFHEQYF.

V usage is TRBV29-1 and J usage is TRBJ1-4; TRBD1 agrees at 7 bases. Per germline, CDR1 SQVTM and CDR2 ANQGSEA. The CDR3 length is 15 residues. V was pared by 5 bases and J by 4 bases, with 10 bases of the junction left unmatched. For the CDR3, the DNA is TGCAGCGTTCGGTTCAGGGGGTGGGTTAATGAAAAACTGTTTTTT. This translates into CSVRFRGWVNEKLFF.

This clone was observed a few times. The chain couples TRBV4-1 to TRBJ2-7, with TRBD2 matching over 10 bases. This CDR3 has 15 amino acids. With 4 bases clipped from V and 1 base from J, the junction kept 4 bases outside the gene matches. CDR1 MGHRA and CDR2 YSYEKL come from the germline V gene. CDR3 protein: CASSRSGGSSYEQYF. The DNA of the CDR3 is TGCGCCAGCAGCCGTAGCGGGGGGTCTTCCTACGAGCAGTACTTC.

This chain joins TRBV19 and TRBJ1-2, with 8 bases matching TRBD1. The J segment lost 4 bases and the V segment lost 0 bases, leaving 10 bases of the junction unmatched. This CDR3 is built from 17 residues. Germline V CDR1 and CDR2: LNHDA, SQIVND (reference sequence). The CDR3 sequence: CASSIDGGTGSLYGYTF. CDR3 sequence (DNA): TGTGCCAGTAGTATAGATGGGGGGACAGGCTCGCTCTATGGCTACACCTTC.

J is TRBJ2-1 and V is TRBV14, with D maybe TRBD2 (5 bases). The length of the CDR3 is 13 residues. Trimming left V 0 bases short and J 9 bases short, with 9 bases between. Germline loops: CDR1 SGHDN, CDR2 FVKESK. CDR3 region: CASSQELGSEQFF. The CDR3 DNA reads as TGTGCCAGCAGCCAAGAATTAGGGAGTGAGCAGTTCTTC.